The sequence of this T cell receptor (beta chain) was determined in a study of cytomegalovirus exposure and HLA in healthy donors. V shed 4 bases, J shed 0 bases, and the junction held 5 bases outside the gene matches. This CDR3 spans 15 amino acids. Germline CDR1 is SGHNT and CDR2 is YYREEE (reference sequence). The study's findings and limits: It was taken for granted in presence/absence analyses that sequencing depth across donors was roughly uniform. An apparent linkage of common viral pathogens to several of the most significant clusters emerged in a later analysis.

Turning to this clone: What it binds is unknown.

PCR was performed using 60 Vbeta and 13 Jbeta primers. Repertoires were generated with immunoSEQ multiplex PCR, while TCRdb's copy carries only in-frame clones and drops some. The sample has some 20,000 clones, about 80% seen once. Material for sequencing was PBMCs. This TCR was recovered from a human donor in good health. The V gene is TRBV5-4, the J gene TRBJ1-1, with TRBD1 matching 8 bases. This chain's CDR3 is CASSTRGRLNTEAFF. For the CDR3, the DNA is TGTGCCAGCAGCACCAGGGGGCGCCTGAACACTGAAGCTTTCTTT. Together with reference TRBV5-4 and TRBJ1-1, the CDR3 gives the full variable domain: ETGVTQSPTHLIKTRGQQVTLRCSSQSGHNTVSWYQQALGQGPQFIFQYYREEENGRGNFPPRFSGLQFPNYSSELNVNALELDDSALYLCASSTRGRLNTEAFFGQGTRLTVV.